This T cell receptor beta chain originates from a study of regulatory T cells in long-lasting Graves disease. Library construction for TCR beta used iRepertoire HTBI primers and Arm-PCR of CDR3 regions. Via MiXCR, TCRdb re-called the multiplex PCR reads, giving one row per CDR3 protein. The sample holds around 460,000 distinct CDR3 sequences; 20% to 25% are singletons and the top ten take over 10%. The sample holds one count of this clonotype. The time point is: persistent/refractory GD, antithyroid drugs over 5 years with positive TRAb. Extracted PBMC RNA gave rise to the TCR library. Trimming shortened V by 2 bases and J by 16 bases, and 23 bases separated the two germline ends. The germline gives CDR1 GTSNPN, CDR2 SVGIG (reference sequence). The CDR3 consists of 14 residues.

This sequence originates from a female donor with Graves disease. J is TRBJ1-4 and V is TRBV30; D not resolved. Sequenced here: peripheral blood mononuclear cells (PBMCs), sampled when the disease was refractory, from a patient treated with antithyroid drugs. The CDR3: CAWSPGMHHGDPFF. In DNA form, the CDR3 reads TGTGCCTGGAGTCCGGGGATGCACCACGGCGATCCGTTTTTT.